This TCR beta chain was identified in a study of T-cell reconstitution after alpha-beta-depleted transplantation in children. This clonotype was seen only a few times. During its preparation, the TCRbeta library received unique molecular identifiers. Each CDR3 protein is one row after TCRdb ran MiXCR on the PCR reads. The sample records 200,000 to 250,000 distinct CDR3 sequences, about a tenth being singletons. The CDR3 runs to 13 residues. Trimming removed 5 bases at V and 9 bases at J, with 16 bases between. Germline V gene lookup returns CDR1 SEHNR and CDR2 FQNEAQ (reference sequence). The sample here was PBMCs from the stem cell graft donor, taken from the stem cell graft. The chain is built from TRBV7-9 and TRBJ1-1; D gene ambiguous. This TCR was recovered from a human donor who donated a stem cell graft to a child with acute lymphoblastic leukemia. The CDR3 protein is CASSQLVGSQAFF. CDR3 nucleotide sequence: TGTGCCAGCAGCCAGCTGGTTGGCAGCCAAGCTTTCTTT.